The clone carrying this TCR beta chain was found once. Antigen unknown. These data are taken from a study of T cell responses to AZD1222 COVID-19 vaccine. Study results and caveats: Recipients of AZD1222 seropositive at baseline numbered only 6 or 7.

The assay was immunoSEQ multiplex PCR, and TCRdb's table has in-frame clones only and misses some. The sample yields some 100,000 clones, approximately 91% seen once. This CDR3 comprises 12 residues. The germline V gene has CDR1 SQVTM and CDR2 ANQGSEA. V gave up 5 bases and J gave up 5 bases, with 12 bases separating them. The sample was peripheral blood, taken on day 0 of AZD1222 vaccination. The chain employs TRBV29-1 and TRBJ1-1; D is perhaps TRBD1 (6 bases). This clonotype was sampled from an adult in good health. For the CDR3, the DNA is TGCAGCGTTTCCAGGGGTTGGACTGAAGCTTTCTTT. It codes for CSVSRGWTEAFF.